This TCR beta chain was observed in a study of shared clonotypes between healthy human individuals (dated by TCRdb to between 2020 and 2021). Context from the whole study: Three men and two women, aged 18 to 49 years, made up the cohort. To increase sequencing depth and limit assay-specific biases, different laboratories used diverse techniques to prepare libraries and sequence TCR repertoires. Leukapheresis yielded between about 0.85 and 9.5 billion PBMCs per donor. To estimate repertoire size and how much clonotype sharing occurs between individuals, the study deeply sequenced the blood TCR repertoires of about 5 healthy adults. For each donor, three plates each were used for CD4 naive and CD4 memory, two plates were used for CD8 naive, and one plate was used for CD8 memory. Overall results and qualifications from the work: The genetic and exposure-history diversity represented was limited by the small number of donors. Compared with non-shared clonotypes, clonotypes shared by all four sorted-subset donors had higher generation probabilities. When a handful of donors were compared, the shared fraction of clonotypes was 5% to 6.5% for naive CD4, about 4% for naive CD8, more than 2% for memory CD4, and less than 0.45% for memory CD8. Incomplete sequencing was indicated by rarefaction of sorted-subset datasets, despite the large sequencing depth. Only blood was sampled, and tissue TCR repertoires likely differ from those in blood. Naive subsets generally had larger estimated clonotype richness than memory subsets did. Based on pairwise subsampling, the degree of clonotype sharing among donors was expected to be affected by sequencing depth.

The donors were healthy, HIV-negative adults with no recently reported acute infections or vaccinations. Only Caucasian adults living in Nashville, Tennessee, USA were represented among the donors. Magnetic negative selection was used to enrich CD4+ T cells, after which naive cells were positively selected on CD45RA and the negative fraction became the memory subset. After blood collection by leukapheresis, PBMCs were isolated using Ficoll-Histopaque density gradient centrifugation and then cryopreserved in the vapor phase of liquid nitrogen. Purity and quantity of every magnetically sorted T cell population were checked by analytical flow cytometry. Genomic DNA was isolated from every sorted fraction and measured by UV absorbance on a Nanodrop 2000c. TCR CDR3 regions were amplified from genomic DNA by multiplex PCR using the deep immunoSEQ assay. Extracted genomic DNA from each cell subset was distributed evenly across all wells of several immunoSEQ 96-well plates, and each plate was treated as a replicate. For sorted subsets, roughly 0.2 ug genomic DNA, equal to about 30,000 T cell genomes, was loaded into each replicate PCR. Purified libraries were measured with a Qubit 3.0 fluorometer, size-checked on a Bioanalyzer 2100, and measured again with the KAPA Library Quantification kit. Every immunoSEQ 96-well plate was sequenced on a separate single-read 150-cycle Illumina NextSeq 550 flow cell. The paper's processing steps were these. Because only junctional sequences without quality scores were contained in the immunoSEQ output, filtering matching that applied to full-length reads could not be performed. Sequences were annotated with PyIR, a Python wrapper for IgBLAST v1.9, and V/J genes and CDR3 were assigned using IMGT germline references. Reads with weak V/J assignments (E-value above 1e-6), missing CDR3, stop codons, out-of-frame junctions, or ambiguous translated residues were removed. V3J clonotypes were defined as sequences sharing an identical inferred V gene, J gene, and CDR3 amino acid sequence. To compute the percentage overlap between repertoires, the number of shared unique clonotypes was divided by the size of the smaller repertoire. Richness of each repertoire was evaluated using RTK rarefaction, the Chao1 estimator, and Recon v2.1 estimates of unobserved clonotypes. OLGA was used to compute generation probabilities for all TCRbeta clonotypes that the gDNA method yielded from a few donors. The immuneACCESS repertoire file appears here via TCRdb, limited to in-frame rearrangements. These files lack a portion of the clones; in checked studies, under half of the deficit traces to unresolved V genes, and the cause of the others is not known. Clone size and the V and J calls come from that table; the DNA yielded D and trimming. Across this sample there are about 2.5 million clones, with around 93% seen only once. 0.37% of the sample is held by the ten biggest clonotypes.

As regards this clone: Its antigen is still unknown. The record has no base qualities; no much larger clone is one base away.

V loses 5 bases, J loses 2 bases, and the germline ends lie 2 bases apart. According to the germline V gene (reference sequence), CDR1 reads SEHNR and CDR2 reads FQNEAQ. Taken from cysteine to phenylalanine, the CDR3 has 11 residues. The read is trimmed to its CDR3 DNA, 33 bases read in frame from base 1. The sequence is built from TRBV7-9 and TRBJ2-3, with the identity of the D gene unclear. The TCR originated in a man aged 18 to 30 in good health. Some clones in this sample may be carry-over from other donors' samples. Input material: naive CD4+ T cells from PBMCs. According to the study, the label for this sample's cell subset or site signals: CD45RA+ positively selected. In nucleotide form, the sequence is TGTGCCAGCAGCCACACAGATACGCAGTATTTT. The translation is CASSHTDTQYF.